One sample yielded the 28 T cell receptor beta chains listed below, sequenced in a study of regulatory T cells in long-lasting Graves disease. This sample's time point: newly diagnosed GD, antithyroid drugs for less than 3 months. RNA from PBMCs was the source of the TCR library. Building the TCR beta libraries relied on iRepertoire HTBI primers, and CDR3 regions underwent Arm-PCR. TCRdb used MiXCR to reprocess the multiplex PCR reads, holding one entry per CDR3 protein. The sample contains about 540,000 distinct CDR3 sequences, roughly 14% of which appear only once. This sample also belongs to another study, concerning T cells in Graves' hyperthyroidism and ophthalmopathy.

The sample in question was peripheral blood mononuclear cells (PBMCs), obtained at new diagnosis, from a patient treated with antithyroid drugs. Receptors were obtained from a man aged 25 to 45 with Graves disease.

The table lists this clonotype with many counts. The rearrangement links TRBV20-1 to TRBJ2-1; 11 bases match TRBD2. The germline V gene encodes CDR1 DFQATT and CDR2 SNEGSKA (reference sequence). The CDR3 consists of 15 residues. The junction had 4 bases not matched to a gene; V was cut back by 1 base and J by 5 bases. The CDR3 here is CSARGLAGINNEQFF. CDR3 nucleotides: TGCAGTGCTAGAGGACTAGCGGGAATAAACAATGAGCAGTTCTTC.

As regards this clonotype: At one of its ends the junction is not consistent with the germline gene, which may arise from a read error. The chain employs TRBV24-1 and TRBJ2-3; TRBD2 agrees at 7 bases. The CDR3 extends over 18 amino acids. Per the germline V gene, CDR1 is KGHDR and CDR2 is SFDVKD. CDR3 nucleotides: TGTGCCACCATTGATTCCTCGGCTAGCGGCATTAGCACAGATGCGCAGTATTTT. As protein: CATIDSSASGISTDAQYF.

In this sample, this clonotype turned up a few times. The chain carries TRBV5-1 and TRBJ2-3; 7 bases fit TRBD1. With 2 bases clipped from V and 1 base from J, the junction kept 7 bases outside the gene matches. CDR1 is SGHRS and CDR2 is YFSETQ in the germline V gene. The CDR3 length is 16 residues. This chain's CDR3 is CASSFRRTGGTDTQYF. As DNA, the CDR3 is TGCGCCAGCAGCTTCCGACGGACAGGAGGCACAGATACGCAGTATTTT.

This clonotype was found many times. V usage is TRBV20-1 and J usage is TRBJ1-1; no clear D. Trimming pared 1 base from V and 2 bases from J, leaving 5 bases between. The CDR3 has 12 residues. Per germline, CDR1 DFQATT and CDR2 SNEGSKA (reference sequence). CDR3 region: CSARAYNTEAFF. Here the CDR3 DNA reads TGCAGTGCTAGAGCCTATAACACTGAAGCTTTCTTT.

Ten or more counts support this clonotype. The CDR3 spells CASSYIGGRTEAFF. In nucleotides, the CDR3 is TGTGCCAGCAGTTACATCGGTGGGAGGACTGAAGCTTTCTTT. V is TRBV6-5 and J is TRBJ1-1; no reliable D call. The germline V gene has CDR1 MNHEY and CDR2 SVGAGI. CDR3 length: 14 residues. V dropped 2 bases and J dropped 5 bases, with 12 bases sitting between them.

This clonotype was seen many times. The genes are TRBV29-1 and TRBJ2-5, with 7 bases lining up with TRBD2. The germline gives CDR1 SQVTM, CDR2 ANQGSEA. The V gene end was trimmed by 6 bases and the J gene end by 4 bases; junction bases not matched to a gene: 11. The CDR3 loop spans 14 amino acids. In DNA, the CDR3 is TGCAGCGTGGGGGGGGTTGGACCAAGAGAGACCCAGTACTTC. It yields the protein CSVGGVGPRETQYF.

The sample holds a few counts of this clonotype. A single base separates this from a much larger clone, so it may be a read error. Here the CDR3 DNA reads TGTGCCAGCAGCTTAACCGTTACTGGGCTTCGAGATACGCAGTATTTT. This encodes CASSLTVTGLRDTQYF. The chain employs TRBV7-3 and TRBJ2-3; D not resolved. V lost 0 bases and J 5 bases, leaving 15 bases between the germline ends. There are 16 residues in the CDR3. Looked up from germline, CDR1 is SGHTA and CDR2 is FQGTGA.

This clonotype has more than one count but fewer than ten. The chain is built from TRBV12-3 or TRBV12-4 and TRBJ2-7; tentatively, D is TRBD1 (6 bases). CDR3 length: 13 residues. The V end was cut by 6 bases, the J end by 1 base, with 10 bases between. CDR3: CASRATGSYEQYF. DNA for the CDR3: TGTGCCAGCAGAGCGACAGGTTCCTACGAGCAGTACTTC.

This clonotype was found a few times. CDR3 nucleotide sequence: TGCAGCGCCCAGGAGCAGGGGGCTAACTCCTACGAGCAGTACTTC. It translates to CSAQEQGANSYEQYF. The V call is TRBV29-1, the J call TRBJ2-7, with 8 positions matching TRBD1. CDR1 and CDR2 (germline): SQVTM, ANQGSEA. Germline trimming cut 7 bases from V and 0 bases from J; bases unmatched to any gene: 11. There are 15 residues in the CDR3.

V is TRBV10-2 and J is TRBJ2-3; tentative D call: TRBD1 (6 bases). The CDR3 consists of 16 residues. V was pared by 2 bases and J by 4 bases, with 16 bases between. Germline V gene data show CDR1 as WSHSY and CDR2 as SAAADI. CDR3 nucleotide sequence: TGCGCCAGCAGTGAGGCTGGACAAAAGGGGGCAGATACGCAGTATTTT. Translation: CASSEAGQKGADTQYF.

This clonotype showed up many times. The V and J genes are TRBV2 and TRBJ2-7; 8 bases align to TRBD2. The CDR3 covers 14 residues. The germline V gene encodes CDR1 SNHLY and CDR2 FYNNEI. V trimming: 6 bases; J trimming: 2 bases; junction bases outside the gene matches: 6. CDR3 in DNA: TGTGCCAGCAGAGGGACTAGGGGGACCTACGAGCAGTACTTC. Protein product: CASRGTRGTYEQYF.

This clonotype was recorded a few times. The CDR3 protein is CASSQPGQGNTEAFF. For the CDR3, the DNA is TGCGCCAGCAGCCAGCCCGGACAGGGGAACACTGAAGCTTTCTTT. The chain recombines TRBV4-1 with TRBJ1-1; 8 bases align to TRBD1. The germline gives CDR1 MGHRA, CDR2 YSYEKL. V lost 3 bases to trimming and J lost 1 base; unmatched junction nucleotides: 4. This CDR3 has 15 residues.

This clonotype occurred many times. The CDR3 loop is CASSLMSRLNTEAFF. As DNA, the CDR3 is TGTGCCAGCAGCCTGATGTCCCGCTTGAACACTGAAGCTTTCTTT. The chain is built from TRBV11-2 and TRBJ1-1; D unclear. Deletions cut 5 bases from V and 0 bases from J, with 13 bases between. Germline V gene lookup returns CDR1 SGHAT and CDR2 FQNNGV. This CDR3 has 15 residues.

The table lists this clonotype with many counts. The rearrangement uses TRBV7-2 and TRBJ2-7, with 8 positions matching TRBD2. The CDR3 contains 15 residues. Germline V gives CDR1 SGHTA, CDR2 FQGNSA. The V segment lost 5 bases and the J segment 3 bases; nucleotides outside the gene matches: 9. The CDR3 nucleotides read TGTGCCAGCAGCCCCTCCGGCGCGGGAGGCTACGAGCAGTACTTC. It is translated as CASSPSGAGGYEQYF.

This clonotype came up many times. This rearrangement joins TRBV7-8 to TRBJ2-5; the D call may be TRBD1 or TRBD2 (5 bases each). The CDR3 is made up of 16 amino acids. V was trimmed by 4 bases and J by 5 bases, leaving 20 bases between them. Germline lookup yields CDR1 SGHVS and CDR2 FQNEAQ. The CDR3 DNA reads as TGTGCCAGCAGCTCCTATGGGACCCACCAGGAGGAGACCCAGTACTTC. Its translation is CASSSYGTHQEETQYF.

The sample holds many counts of this clonotype. This chain links TRBV28 with TRBJ2-2; tentative D call: TRBD2 (6 bases). Germline values: CDR1 MDHEN, CDR2 SYDVKM. There are 15 residues in the CDR3. V was shortened by 2 bases and J by 4 bases, with 11 bases between the two germline ends. This CDR3 reads CASSLGGTGTGELFF. In nucleotides, the CDR3 is TGTGCCAGCAGTTTAGGGGGGACGGGCACCGGGGAGCTGTTTTTT.

This clonotype was detected many times. V usage is TRBV29-1 and J usage is TRBJ2-7, with 10 nucleotides matching TRBD2. The CDR3 runs 18 residues. V shed 6 bases, J shed 3 bases, and the junction held 20 bases outside the gene matches. CDR1 is SQVTM, CDR2 ANQGSEA, per germline. The CDR3 loop is CSVWSRASGRGAFYEQYF. The CDR3 bases are TGCAGCGTCTGGTCCAGGGCTAGCGGGAGAGGGGCCTTCTACGAGCAGTACTTC.

This clonotype was picked up many times. The chain joins TRBV12-3 or TRBV12-4 to TRBJ1-1, with TRBD1 as a possible D gene (5 bases). Trimming left V 3 bases short and J 14 bases short, with 16 bases between. This CDR3 comprises 12 residues. The CDR3 is CASSFHTGGLFF. The CDR3 DNA follows: TGTGCCAGCAGTTTTCATACAGGCGGCTTGTTCTTT.

This chain uses TRBV7-9 with TRBJ1-1; 7 nucleotides align to TRBD1. Losses at the gene ends were 4 bases for V and 1 base for J; bases not matched to a gene: 9. The germline V gene encodes CDR1 SEHNR and CDR2 FQNEAQ (reference sequence). CDR3 length equals 16 residues. CDR3 region: CASSWGTGVGNTEAFF. Here the CDR3 DNA reads TGTGCCAGCAGCTGGGGCACAGGGGTCGGGAACACTGAAGCTTTCTTT.

The rearrangement uses TRBV24-1 and TRBJ2-7; D might be TRBD1 or TRBD2, each matching 7 bases. This CDR3 is 15 amino acids long. CDR1 and CDR2 from the germline V gene are KGHDR and SFDVKD. V lost 4 bases and J 0 bases, leaving 12 bases between the germline ends. CDR3 coding DNA: TGTGCCACCAGTGAGGCGGGGGACAGCTCCTACGAGCAGTACTTC. Protein: CATSEAGDSSYEQYF.

Ten or more counts support this clonotype. The V and J genes are TRBV7-9 and TRBJ2-7, with TRBD2 identical over 11 bases. Germline CDR1 SEHNR, CDR2 FQNEAQ (reference sequence). Germline trimming cut 3 bases from V and 6 bases from J; bases unmatched to any gene: 4. This CDR3 has 14 residues. The CDR3 coding sequence is TGTGCCAGCAGCTTCGGGCTAGCGGGAGGCGAGCAGTACTTC. It codes for CASSFGLAGGEQYF.

At least ten counts were recorded for this clonotype. This chain joins TRBV5-1 and TRBJ2-3; D tentatively reads TRBD1 or TRBD2 (5 bases each). The ends were cut back, 4 bases at V and 6 bases at J, with 15 bases in the middle. The germline gives CDR1 SGHRS, CDR2 YFSETQ. The CDR3 has 14 residues. CDR3 coding DNA: TGCGCCAGCAGCACGACGCAGGGAGTGGATACGCAGTATTTT. Residues: CASSTTQGVDTQYF.

This clonotype showed up many times. The genes are TRBV7-2 and TRBJ2-7, with D unresolved. V was shortened by 4 bases and J by 2 bases, with 15 bases between the two germline ends. In germline, CDR1 is SGHTA, CDR2 FQGNSA. The CDR3 runs to 15 residues. CDR3 in amino acids: CASSSWTENPYEQYF. The CDR3 DNA sequence: TGTGCCAGCAGCTCCTGGACGGAAAACCCCTACGAGCAGTACTTC.

This clonotype was seen many times. CDR3 sequence (DNA): TGTGCCAGCAGCTGGGACGGCACAGATACGCAGTATTTT. Protein sequence: CASSWDGTDTQYF. This chain connects TRBV7-9 to TRBJ2-3; D may match TRBD1 or TRBD2 (5 bases each). The V and J ends lost 4 bases and 1 base respectively, with 6 bases between them. Germline-derived CDR1 and CDR2 are SEHNR and FQNEAQ (reference sequence). The CDR3 sequence is 13 residues long.

The rearrangement links TRBV18 to TRBJ2-1, with 9 bases identical to TRBD2. In germline, CDR1 is KGHSH, CDR2 LQKENI. The V gene end was trimmed by 3 bases and the J gene end by 0 bases; junction bases not matched to a gene: 3. The CDR3 length is 16 residues. The CDR3 reads CASSPPGLASYNEQFF. CDR3 nucleotides: TGTGCCAGCTCACCCCCGGGACTAGCCTCCTACAATGAGCAGTTCTTC.

This clonotype was seen many times. V gene TRBV27 combines with J gene TRBJ2-7; 8 bases match TRBD1. V gave up 7 bases and J gave up 3 bases; unmatched junction bases: 8. This CDR3 is 14 amino acids long. In germline, CDR1 is MNHEY, CDR2 SMNVEV (reference sequence). For the CDR3, the DNA is TGTGCCAGCAAAAAGGACAGGGTTTTCTACGAGCAGTACTTC. This encodes CASKKDRVFYEQYF.

This clonotype was seen repeatedly, ten times or more. V and J are TRBV2 and TRBJ2-3; the D is unclear. Between the trimmed V and J ends, which lost 7 bases and 4 bases, there was a span of 12 bases. The germline gives CDR1 SNHLY, CDR2 FYNNEI. This CDR3 has 13 residues. CDR3 coding DNA: TGTGCCAGCAAAAAGTTTATCGCAGATACGCAGTATTTT. It yields the protein CASKKFIADTQYF.

This clonotype was observed many times. J is TRBJ1-2 and V is TRBV11-2; 8 nucleotides match TRBD1. The ends lost 3 bases at V and 5 bases at J; junction bases unmatched: 8. The length of the CDR3 is 15 residues. Germline CDR1 reads SGHAT; CDR2 reads FQNNGV. CDR3 in amino acids: CASSLRTGSAYGYTF. The CDR3 region has the DNA TGTGCCAGCAGCTTGAGGACAGGGAGTGCTTATGGCTACACCTTC.